Described below is a single TCR beta chain sequence and its context. V dropped 4 bases and J dropped 4 bases, with 9 bases sitting between them. CDR3 length: 13 residues. Germline CDR1 reads SGHRS; CDR2 reads YFSETQ. Only in-frame clones appear in the TCRdb table, and some are missing; sequencing was by immunoSEQ multiplex PCR. The data contain some 74,000 clones, roughly 97% of them singletons. These data are taken from a study of technical replicates of blood from a handful of donors. Input material: T cells isolated from PBMCs. The sequence was obtained from a human donor in good health. The chain links TRBV5-1 to TRBJ1-3, with D uncertain. In DNA form, the CDR3 reads TGCGCCAGCAGCCCCGGAGGGGGAAACACCATATATTTT. This gives the protein CASSPGGGNTIYF.